This T cell receptor beta chain came from a study of CD8+ T cells in alopecia areata. About this clone: The antigen is unknown.

Study-level points and caveats: Between patients, shared TCR sequences were less clear than in mice. This was possibly due in part to HLA diversity in the patient population. Normal scalp had lower clonality than lesional scalp, with alopecia totalis/universalis lesions showing this most strongly.

Five or six patients had their CD4+ cells sorted into CD25+CD127- cells. Alopecia areata patients gave lesional scalp punch biopsies and peripheral blood samples. Sequencing relied on a cDNA template that was reverse transcribed from extracted RNA. The data were produced by immunoSEQ multiplex PCR, yet TCRdb's version contains in-frame clones alone and is incomplete. The data show tens of thousands of clones, approximately 54% seen once. This CDR3 comprises 15 residues. Germline loops: CDR1 SGDLS, CDR2 YYNGEE. Deletions cut 0 bases from V and 0 bases from J, with 10 bases between. Sequenced input: CD4+ Tregs sorted from blood. The source is a human donor with alopecia areata. V usage is TRBV9 and J usage is TRBJ2-7, with D perhaps matching TRBD2 (6 bases). CDR3 sequence (DNA): TGTGCCAGCAGCGTAGGGGGGGAGGCCTCCTACGAGCAGTACTTC. Translating it yields CASSVGGEASYEQYF.